The entry below describes one T cell receptor beta chain. Measured with immunoSEQ multiplex PCR; TCRdb has only the in-frame clones, and not every one. The sample records just over 14,000 clones, about 69% being singletons. This sample stems from a study of OX40 agonist ivuxolimab in advanced cancers. As for the study in general: Patients were 65% to 85% male with ages about 20 to 79, mean 60.

Trimming stripped 2 bases from V and 4 bases from J, with 16 bases between. This CDR3 has 15 residues. Germline V CDR1 and CDR2: SGHDT, YYEEEE. Sequences were derived from CD4+ or CD8+ T cells sorted from blood, sampled in a trial of the OX40 agonist ivuxolimab. The sequence derives from an adult with an advanced solid tumor such as melanoma, head and neck, liver or kidney cancer. The rearrangement links TRBV5-6 to TRBJ2-7; D assignment may be TRBD1 or TRBD2 (5 bases each). The CDR3 region is CASSLVRGAWYEQYF. CDR3 in DNA: TGTGCCAGCAGCTTAGTCAGAGGGGCTTGGTACGAGCAGTACTTC. The full variable domain, completed using reference TRBV5-6 and TRBJ2-7, is DAGVTQSPTHLIKTRGQQVTLRCSPKSGHDTVSWYQQALGQGPQFIFQYYEEEERQRGNFPDRFSGHQFPNYSSELNVNALLLGDSALYLCASSLVRGAWYEQYFGPGTRLTVT.